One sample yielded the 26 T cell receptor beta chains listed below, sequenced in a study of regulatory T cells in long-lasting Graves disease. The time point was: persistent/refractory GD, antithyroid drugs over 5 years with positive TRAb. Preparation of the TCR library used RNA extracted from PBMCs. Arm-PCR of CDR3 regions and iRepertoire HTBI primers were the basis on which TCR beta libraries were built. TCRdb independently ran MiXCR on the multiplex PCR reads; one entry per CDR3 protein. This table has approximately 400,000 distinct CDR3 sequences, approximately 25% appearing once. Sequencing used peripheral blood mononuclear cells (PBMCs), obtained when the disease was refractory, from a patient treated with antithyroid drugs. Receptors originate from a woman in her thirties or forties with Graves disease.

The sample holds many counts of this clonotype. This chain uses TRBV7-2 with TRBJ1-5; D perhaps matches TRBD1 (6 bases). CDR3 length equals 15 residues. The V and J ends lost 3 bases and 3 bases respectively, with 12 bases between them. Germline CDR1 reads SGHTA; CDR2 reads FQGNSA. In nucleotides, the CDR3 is TGTGCCAGCAGCTTTAAGACAGGAACCAATCAGCCCCAGCATTTT. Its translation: CASSFKTGTNQPQHF. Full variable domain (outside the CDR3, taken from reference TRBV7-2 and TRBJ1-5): GAGVSQSPSNKVTEKGKDVELRCDPISGHTALYWYRQSLGQGLEFLIYFQGNSAPDKSGLPSDRFSAERTGGSVSTLTIQRTQQEDSAVYLCASSFKTGTNQPQHFGDGTRLSIL.

CDR3 sequence reads: CASSLFTQGATGELFF. For the CDR3, the DNA is TGCGCCAGCAGCTTGTTCACCCAGGGGGCCACCGGGGAGCTGTTTTTT. The chain recombines TRBV5-1 with TRBJ2-2; 8 bases fit TRBD1. V lost 1 base and J lost 4; bases outside the gene matches: 6. This CDR3 is 16 amino acids long. The V gene's germline CDR1 is SGHRS and CDR2 YFSETQ.

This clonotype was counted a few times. The CDR3: CASRLTPGPSLTGELFF. CDR3 coding DNA: TGTGCCAGTAGGCTTACTCCGGGACCCTCTTTAACCGGGGAGCTGTTTTTT. The rearrangement links TRBV19 to TRBJ2-2, with D possibly being TRBD1 or TRBD2 (5 bases each). Trimming shortened V by 6 bases and J by 5 bases, and 22 bases separated the two germline ends. CDR1 LNHDA and CDR2 SQIVND come from the germline V gene (reference sequence). CDR3 length: 17 amino acids. The variable domain in full, completed from reference TRBV19 and TRBJ2-2, reads DGGITQSPKYLFRKEGQNVTLSCEQNLNHDAMYWYRQDPGQGLRLIYYSQIVNDFQKGDIAEGYSVSREKKESFPLTVTSAQKNPTAFYLCASRLTPGPSLTGELFFGEGSRLTVL.

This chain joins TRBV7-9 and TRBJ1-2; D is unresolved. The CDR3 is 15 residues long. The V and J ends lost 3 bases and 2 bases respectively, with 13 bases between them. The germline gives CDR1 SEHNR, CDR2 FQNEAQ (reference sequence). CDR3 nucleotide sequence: TGTGCCAGCAGCTTCCCGATTGAGGGCAACTATGGCTACACCTTC. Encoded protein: CASSFPIEGNYGYTF.

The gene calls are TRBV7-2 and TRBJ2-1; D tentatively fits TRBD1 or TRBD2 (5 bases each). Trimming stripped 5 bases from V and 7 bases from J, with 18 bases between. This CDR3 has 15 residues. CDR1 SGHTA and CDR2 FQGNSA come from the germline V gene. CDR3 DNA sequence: TGTGCCAGCAGCCCAGAGGGGCTAGCTAGGAATGAGCAGTTCTTC. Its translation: CASSPEGLARNEQFF.

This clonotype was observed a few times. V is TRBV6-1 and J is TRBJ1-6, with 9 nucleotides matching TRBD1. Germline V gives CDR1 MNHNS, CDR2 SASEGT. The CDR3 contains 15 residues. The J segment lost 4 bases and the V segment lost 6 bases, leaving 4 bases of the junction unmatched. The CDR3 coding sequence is TGTGCCAGCAGGGACGACAGGGGGTATAATTCACCCCTCCACTTT. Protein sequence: CASRDDRGYNSPLHF.

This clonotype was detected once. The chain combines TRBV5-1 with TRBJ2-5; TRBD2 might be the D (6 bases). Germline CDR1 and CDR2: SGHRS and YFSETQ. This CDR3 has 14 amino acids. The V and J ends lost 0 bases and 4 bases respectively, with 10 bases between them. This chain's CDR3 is CASSLEREPETQYF. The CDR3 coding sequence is TGCGCCAGCAGCTTGGAACGGGAGCCAGAGACCCAGTACTTC.

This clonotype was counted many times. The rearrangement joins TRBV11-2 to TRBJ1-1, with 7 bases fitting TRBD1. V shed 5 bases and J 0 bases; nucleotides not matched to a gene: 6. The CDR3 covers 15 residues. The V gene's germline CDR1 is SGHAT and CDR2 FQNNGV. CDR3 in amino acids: CASSPFDRVNTEAFF. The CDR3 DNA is TGTGCCAGCAGCCCATTTGACAGGGTGAACACTGAAGCTTTCTTT.

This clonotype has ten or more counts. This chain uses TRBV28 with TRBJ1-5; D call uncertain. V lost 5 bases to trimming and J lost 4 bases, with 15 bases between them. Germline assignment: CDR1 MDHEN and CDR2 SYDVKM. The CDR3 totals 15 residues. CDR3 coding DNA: TGTGCCAGCAGTATTCTTTTTGGGCCGAATCAGCCCCAGCATTTT. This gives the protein CASSILFGPNQPQHF.

This chain's CDR3 is CASSEGWTGAEAFF. The CDR3 nucleotides read TGTGCCAGCAGTGAAGGGTGGACAGGGGCTGAAGCTTTCTTT. J is TRBJ1-1 and V is TRBV25-1; 9 nucleotides match TRBD1. The CDR3 sequence is 14 residues long. With V trimmed by 2 bases and J by 6 bases, 4 bases remained unmatched. Looked up from germline, CDR1 is MGHDK and CDR2 is SYGVNS.

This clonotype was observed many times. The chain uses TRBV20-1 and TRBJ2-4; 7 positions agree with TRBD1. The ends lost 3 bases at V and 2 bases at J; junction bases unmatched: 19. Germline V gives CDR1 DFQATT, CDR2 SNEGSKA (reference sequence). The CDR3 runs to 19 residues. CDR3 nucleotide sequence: TGCAGTGCTAGCCCTATACAGGGGAATGGGATAGTGTCCAAAAACATTCAGTACTTC. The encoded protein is CSASPIQGNGIVSKNIQYF.

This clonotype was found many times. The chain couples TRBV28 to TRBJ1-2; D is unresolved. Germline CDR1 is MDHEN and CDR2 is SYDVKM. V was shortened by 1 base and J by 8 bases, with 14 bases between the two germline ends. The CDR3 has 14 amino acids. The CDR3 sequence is CASSLSLVEGGYTF. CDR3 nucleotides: TGTGCCAGCAGTTTATCGTTAGTCGAGGGAGGCTACACCTTC.

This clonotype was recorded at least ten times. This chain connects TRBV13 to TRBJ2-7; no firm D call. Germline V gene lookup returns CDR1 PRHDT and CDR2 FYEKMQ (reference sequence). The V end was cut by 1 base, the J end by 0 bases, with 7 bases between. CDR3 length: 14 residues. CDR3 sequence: CASSLAEASYEQYF. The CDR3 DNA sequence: TGTGCCAGCAGCTTAGCGGAAGCCTCCTACGAGCAGTACTTC.

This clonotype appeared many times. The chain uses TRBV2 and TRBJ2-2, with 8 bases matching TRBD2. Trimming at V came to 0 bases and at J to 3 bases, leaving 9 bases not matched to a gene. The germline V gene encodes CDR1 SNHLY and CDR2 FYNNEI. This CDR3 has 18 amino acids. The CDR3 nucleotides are TGTGCCAGCAGTGAAGCGACGAGCGGGAGAGACTACACCGGGGAGCTGTTTTTT. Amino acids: CASSEATSGRDYTGELFF.

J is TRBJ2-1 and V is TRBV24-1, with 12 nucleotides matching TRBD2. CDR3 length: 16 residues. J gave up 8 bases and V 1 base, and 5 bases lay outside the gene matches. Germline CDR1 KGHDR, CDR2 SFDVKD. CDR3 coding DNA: TGTGCCACCAGTGATTTCCCTAGCGGGAGGGCCCATGAGCAGTTCTTC. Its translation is CATSDFPSGRAHEQFF.

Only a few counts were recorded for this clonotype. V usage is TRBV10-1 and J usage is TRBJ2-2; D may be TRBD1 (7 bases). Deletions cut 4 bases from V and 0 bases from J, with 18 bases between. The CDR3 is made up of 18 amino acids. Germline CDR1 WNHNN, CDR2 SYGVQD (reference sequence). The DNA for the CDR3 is TGCGCCAGCAGTGGGAACCAGGGGGGCCTATCGAACACCGGGGAGCTGTTTTTT. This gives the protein CASSGNQGGLSNTGELFF.

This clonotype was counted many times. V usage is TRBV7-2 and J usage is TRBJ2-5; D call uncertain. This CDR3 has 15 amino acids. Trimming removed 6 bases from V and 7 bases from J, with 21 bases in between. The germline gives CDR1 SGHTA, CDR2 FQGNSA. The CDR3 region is CASSPRRMGFATQYF. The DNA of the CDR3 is TGTGCCAGCAGTCCTCGTCGAATGGGGTTCGCGACCCAGTACTTC.

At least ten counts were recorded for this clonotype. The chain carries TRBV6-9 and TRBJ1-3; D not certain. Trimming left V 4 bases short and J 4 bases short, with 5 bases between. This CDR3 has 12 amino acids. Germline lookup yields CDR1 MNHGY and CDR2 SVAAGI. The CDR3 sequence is CASSSNGNTIYF. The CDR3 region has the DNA TGTGCCAGCAGTTCGAACGGAAACACCATATATTTT.

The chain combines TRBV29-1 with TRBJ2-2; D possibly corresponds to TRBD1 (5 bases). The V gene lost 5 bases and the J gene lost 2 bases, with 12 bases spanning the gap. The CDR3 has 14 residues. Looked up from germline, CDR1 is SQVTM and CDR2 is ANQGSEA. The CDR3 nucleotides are TGCAGCGTTTTAAGGCAGGGTAACACCGGGGAGCTGTTTTTT. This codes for CSVLRQGNTGELFF.

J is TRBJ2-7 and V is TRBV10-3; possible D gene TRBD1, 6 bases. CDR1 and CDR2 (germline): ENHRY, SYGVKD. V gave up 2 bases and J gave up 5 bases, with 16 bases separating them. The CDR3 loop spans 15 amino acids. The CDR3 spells CAISEDQGHGNEQYF. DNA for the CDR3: TGTGCCATCAGTGAGGATCAGGGGCATGGGAACGAGCAGTACTTC.

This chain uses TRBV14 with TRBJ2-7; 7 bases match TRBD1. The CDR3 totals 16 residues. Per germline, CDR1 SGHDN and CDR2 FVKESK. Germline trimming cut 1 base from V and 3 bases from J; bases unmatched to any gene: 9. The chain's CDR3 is CASSQVGQGEFYEQYF. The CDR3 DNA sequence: TGTGCCAGCAGCCAAGTTGGGCAGGGGGAATTCTACGAGCAGTACTTC.

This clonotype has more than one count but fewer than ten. The CDR3: CSARDIGGRIYGYTF. The CDR3 coding sequence is TGCAGTGCTAGAGATATCGGGGGGAGGATCTATGGCTACACCTTC. The chain is built from TRBV20-1 and TRBJ1-2, with D perhaps matching TRBD1 (5 bases). V lost 0 bases and J 4 bases, leaving 15 bases between the germline ends. CDR3 length: 15 amino acids. Germline CDR1 is DFQATT and CDR2 is SNEGSKA (reference sequence).

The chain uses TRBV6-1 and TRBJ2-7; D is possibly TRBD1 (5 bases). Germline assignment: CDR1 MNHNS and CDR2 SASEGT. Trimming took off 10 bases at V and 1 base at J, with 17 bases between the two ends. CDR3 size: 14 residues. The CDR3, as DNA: TGTGCCACCATTGGGGCTTACCCTTCCTACGAGCAGTACTTC. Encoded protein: CATIGAYPSYEQYF.

This chain's CDR3 is CASSVGDGSGNTIYF. CDR3 DNA: TGTGCCAGCAGCGTAGGGGACGGCTCTGGAAACACCATATATTTT. V usage is TRBV9 and J usage is TRBJ1-3, with a weak D call TRBD1 (5 bases). From germline, CDR1 is SGDLS and CDR2 YYNGEE. V lost 0 bases to trimming and J lost 0 bases, with 7 bases between them. This CDR3 has 15 residues.

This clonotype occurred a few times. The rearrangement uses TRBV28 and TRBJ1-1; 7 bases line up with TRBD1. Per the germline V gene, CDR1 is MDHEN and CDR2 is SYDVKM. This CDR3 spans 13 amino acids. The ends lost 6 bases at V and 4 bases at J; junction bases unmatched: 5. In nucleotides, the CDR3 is TGTGCCAGCAGAAACAGGGGTGGCACTGAAGCTTTCTTT. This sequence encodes CASRNRGGTEAFF.

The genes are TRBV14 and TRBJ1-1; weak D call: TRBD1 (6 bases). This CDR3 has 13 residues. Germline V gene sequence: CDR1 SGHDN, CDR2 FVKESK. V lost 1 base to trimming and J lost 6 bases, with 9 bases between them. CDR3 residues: CASSQGAGAEAFF. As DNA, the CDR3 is TGTGCCAGCAGCCAAGGGGCAGGGGCTGAAGCTTTCTTT.